These 27 T cell receptor beta chains share one sample of origin, sequenced in a study of Graves' ophthalmopathy and Graves' hyperthyroidism. Transcripts of RNA were the source for amplifying TCR beta CDR3 regions. Investigators did first-round RT-PCR with HTBI primers, then second-round multiplex PCR. TCRdb passed the multiplex PCR reads through MiXCR, listing each CDR3 protein once. The data show approximately 700,000 distinct CDR3 sequences, roughly two fifths seen once. The sample comprised peripheral blood. These receptors all stem from an adult man with Graves' ophthalmopathy.

This clonotype was counted at least ten times. This rearrangement joins TRBV2 to TRBJ2-7; 11 bases align to TRBD1. The germline V gene has CDR1 SNHLY and CDR2 FYNNEI. The V and J ends lost 4 bases and 3 bases, in that order; junction bases with no gene match: 8. This CDR3 comprises 16 residues. CDR3 amino acids: CASSVPRTGGLYEQYF. CDR3 sequence (DNA): TGTGCCAGCAGTGTCCCAAGGACAGGGGGCCTCTACGAGCAGTACTTC.

CDR3 sequence: CASSEDSTGELFF. DNA of the CDR3: TGTGCCAGCAGTGAGGACAGCACCGGGGAGCTGTTTTTT. The genes are TRBV25-1 and TRBJ2-2; tentatively, D is TRBD1 (6 bases). The V end lost 3 bases, the J end lost 4 bases, and 6 bases lay between the germline ends. The CDR3 is 13 residues long. Germline V gene data show CDR1 as MGHDK and CDR2 as SYGVNS.

Notes on this clonotype: A much larger clone lies one base from this, so it may be a read error. This chain links TRBV9 with TRBJ1-5; TRBD1 agrees at 8 bases. Germline loops: CDR1 SGDLS, CDR2 YYNGEE. The CDR3 has 13 residues. V shed 4 bases, J shed 3 bases, and the junction held 0 bases outside the gene matches. The CDR3 region is CASSQGANQPQHF. For the CDR3, the DNA is TGTGCCAGCAGCCAGGGGGCCAATCAGCCCCAGCATTTT.

In its sample, this clonotype was seen a few times. The CDR3 DNA sequence: TGTGCCAGCAGCCAAGACGGGGCAGATACGCAGTATTTT. It specifies CASSQDGADTQYF. This chain connects TRBV14 to TRBJ2-3, with a possible D match to TRBD2 (5 bases). Germline V lookup: CDR1 SGHDN, CDR2 FVKESK. The CDR3 consists of 13 residues. Trimming took 0 bases from V and 4 from J, leaving 5 bases between them.

A few counts support this clonotype. This chain uses TRBV5-4 with TRBJ2-5; the match to TRBD2 covers 11 bases. Trimming removed 4 bases from V and 2 bases from J; junction bases left unmatched: 7. Germline V gene sequence: CDR1 SGHNT, CDR2 YYREEE (reference sequence). CDR3 length: 16 residues. The CDR3 DNA reads as TGTGCCAGCAGCGCGGGGGGGACTAGCGGACAAGAGACCCAGTACTTC. Protein sequence: CASSAGGTSGQETQYF.

This clonotype showed up just a few times. The chain employs TRBV25-1 and TRBJ1-2, with TRBD1 matching over 8 bases. After removal of 6 bases from V and 5 bases from J, the junction contained 8 bases not matched to a gene. This CDR3 spans 14 amino acids. The germline V gene has CDR1 MGHDK and CDR2 SYGVNS. The CDR3 is CASSQNRGSYGYTF. CDR3 DNA: TGTGCCAGCAGCCAAAACAGGGGGTCGTATGGCTACACCTTC.

About this clonotype itself: This may be a read error, as it is one base from a much larger clone. The CDR3 does not close with the conserved phenylalanine or tryptophan, likely indicating a read error. The rearrangement uses TRBV20-1 and TRBJ2-5, with a possible D match to TRBD2 (6 bases). Trimming took off 2 bases at V and 5 bases at J, with 15 bases between the two ends. The CDR3 extends over 14 amino acids. Per germline, CDR1 DFQATT and CDR2 SNEGSKA (reference sequence). The CDR3 reads CSARMYGRYETQYV. DNA for the CDR3: TGCAGTGCTAGAATGTACGGGAGATATGAGACCCAGTACGTC.

Notes on this clonotype: A read error may produce the germline difference seen at one junction end. The CDR3 DNA follows: TGCGCCAGCAGCCAAGATGAAGACAGGACCGCTTACGAGAAGCAGTACTTC. Its translation is CASSQDEDRTAYEKQYF. The chain uses TRBV7-2 and TRBJ2-7, with D possibly TRBD1 on 6 matching bases. Germline-derived CDR1 and CDR2 are SGHTA and FQGNSA. CDR3 length: 17 residues.

The rearrangement uses TRBV28 and TRBJ1-6; the D gene is possibly TRBD1 (6 bases). Germline CDR1 and CDR2: MDHEN and SYDVKM. The CDR3 sequence is 13 residues long. V was cut by 6 bases and J by 5 bases, with 8 bases left in between. The CDR3 bases are TGTGCCAGCAGATGGACAGATAATTCACCCCTCCACTTT. Translating it yields CASRWTDNSPLHF. The whole variable domain, remainder taken from reference TRBV28 and TRBJ1-6, is DVKVTQSSRYLVKRTGEKVFLECVQDMDHENMFWYRQDPGLGLRLIYFSYDVKMKEKGDIPEGYSVSREKKERFSLILESASTNQTSMYLCASRWTDNSPLHFGNGTRLTVT.

The chain links TRBV29-1 to TRBJ2-7; D perhaps matches TRBD1 (6 bases). Trimming took 0 bases from V and 0 from J, leaving 12 bases between them. The CDR3 loop spans 15 amino acids. Germline CDR1 reads SQVTM; CDR2 reads ANQGSEA. The CDR3 loop reads CSVEDQGFGSYEQYF. CDR3 DNA: TGCAGCGTTGAAGATCAGGGGTTCGGCTCCTACGAGCAGTACTTC.

The chain employs TRBV5-1 and TRBJ2-7; 8 nucleotides align to TRBD1. Germline V gene sequence: CDR1 SGHRS, CDR2 YFSETQ. The CDR3 spans 15 residues. After removal of 4 bases from V and 5 bases from J, the junction contained 11 bases not matched to a gene. The CDR3 protein is CASSQTGVGMDEQYF. The DNA of the CDR3 is TGCGCCAGCAGCCAGACAGGGGTGGGGATGGACGAGCAGTACTTC.

The chain uses TRBV7-9 and TRBJ2-6; possibly TRBD1 for D (6 bases). Germline values: CDR1 SEHNR, CDR2 FQNEAQ (reference sequence). V lost 1 base, J lost 4 bases, and 11 bases lay in between. The CDR3 contains 16 residues. The CDR3 is CASSLGQVNGANVLTF. As DNA, the CDR3 is TGTGCCAGCAGCTTAGGACAGGTGAACGGGGCCAACGTCCTGACTTTC.

The V call is TRBV13, the J call TRBJ2-7; D is unclear. Germline V gene data show CDR1 as PRHDT and CDR2 as FYEKMQ (reference sequence). Trimming took 5 bases from V and 2 from J, leaving 13 bases between them. This CDR3 contains 14 residues. The CDR3 region is CASSVRQAPYEQYF. The CDR3 DNA reads as TGTGCCAGCAGCGTTAGGCAGGCCCCCTACGAGCAGTACTTC.

This clonotype was found a few times. The V call is TRBV6-5, the J call TRBJ1-6; D uncertain. V shed 4 bases and J shed 6 bases, with 7 bases lying between them. Germline CDR1 MNHEY, CDR2 SVGAGI. The CDR3 loop spans 13 amino acids. The CDR3 nucleotides are TGTGCCAGCAGTTGGGAGGGTAATTCACCCCTCCACTTT. Encoded protein: CASSWEGNSPLHF.

This clonotype has at least ten counts. The chain joins TRBV2 to TRBJ1-2, with a weak D call TRBD1 (5 bases). The CDR3 has 12 residues. Germline CDR1 reads SNHLY; CDR2 reads FYNNEI. The V and J ends lost 10 bases and 3 bases respectively, with 12 bases between them. In nucleotides, the CDR3 is TGTGCCACCCTGGGACGGGACTATGGCTACACCTTC. It is translated as CATLGRDYGYTF.

The V and J genes are TRBV3-1 and TRBJ1-5; no clear D gene. CDR1 and CDR2 from the germline V gene are LGHDT and YNNKEL (reference sequence). The CDR3 loop spans 15 amino acids. Trimming removed 0 bases from V and 5 bases from J, with 11 bases in between. The DNA of the CDR3 is TGTGCCAGCAGCCAAGATGCGGGAACTTATCAGCCCCAGCATTTT. Translation gives CASSQDAGTYQPQHF.

This rearrangement joins TRBV30 to TRBJ2-5; 10 bases are a match to TRBD2. The CDR3 extends over 15 amino acids. Germline V lookup: CDR1 GTSNPN, CDR2 SVGIG (reference sequence). V was pared by 0 bases and J by 7 bases, with 8 bases of the junction left unmatched. This chain's CDR3 is CAWSVPSGGRGTQYF. CDR3 DNA sequence: TGTGCCTGGAGTGTACCTAGCGGGGGCCGGGGGACCCAGTACTTC.

This clonotype was picked up many times. CDR3 sequence (DNA): TGCAGTTCCCCAGGGCCGTTGGGGACCCAGTACTTC. Translated, it gives CSSPGPLGTQYF. The chain carries TRBV20-1 and TRBJ2-5, with D tentatively TRBD1 (5 bases). V lost 8 bases and J 7 bases, leaving 17 bases between the germline ends. Germline V gives CDR1 DFQATT, CDR2 SNEGSKA (reference sequence). The CDR3 loop spans 12 amino acids.

The chain couples TRBV15 to TRBJ2-6; possibly TRBD1 for D (5 bases). The CDR3 has 15 amino acids. Trimming took off 1 base at V and 5 bases at J, with 9 bases between the two ends. CDR1 is LNHNV and CDR2 is YYDKDF in the germline V gene (reference sequence). Here the CDR3 DNA reads TGTGCCACCAGCAGAGGGAAGGACAGGGCCAACGTCCTGACTTTC. The encoded protein is CATSRGKDRANVLTF.

The chain couples TRBV3-1 to TRBJ1-1; D ambiguous. Germline V lookup: CDR1 LGHDT, CDR2 YNNKEL (reference sequence). The CDR3 covers 13 residues. The V gene lost 3 bases and the J gene lost 1 base, with 6 bases spanning the gap. The CDR3, as DNA: TGTGCCAGCAGCCAGCAGAGGAACACTGAAGCTTTCTTT. Translated: CASSQQRNTEAFF.

This clonotype appeared many times. The chain combines TRBV24-1 with TRBJ1-5; 11 bases map to TRBD1. Germline V gene sequence: CDR1 KGHDR, CDR2 SFDVKD. V gave up 3 bases and J gave up 4 bases; unmatched junction bases: 1. The CDR3 covers 15 residues. The CDR3 protein is CATSDGTGGNQPQHF. The CDR3 DNA follows: TGTGCCACCAGTGATGGGACAGGGGGAAATCAGCCCCAGCATTTT.

For this clonotype: The junction departs from germline at one end; a sequencing error may be responsible. The CDR3 is CASSREGPHEQYF. Here the CDR3 DNA reads TGTGCCAGCAGTCGGGAGGGCCCCCACGAGCAGTACTTC. The V gene is TRBV10-3, the J gene TRBJ2-7; 8 bases map to TRBD2. Germline V gives CDR1 ENHRY, CDR2 SYGVKD. The CDR3 runs 13 residues.

V gene TRBV11-2 combines with J gene TRBJ1-2; a possible D gene is TRBD1 (6 bases). There are 14 residues in the CDR3. Germline V gene lookup returns CDR1 SGHAT and CDR2 FQNNGV. The ends were cut back, 3 bases at V and 2 bases at J, with 10 bases in the middle. CDR3 bases: TGTGCCAGCAGCTTTGGGACAAAAAACTATGGCTACACCTTC. Its protein product is CASSFGTKNYGYTF.

A note on this clonotype: A clone one base away is much larger, so this may be a read error. The V gene is TRBV2, the J gene TRBJ2-5; TRBD2 is a possible D gene (5 bases). Germline CDR1 and CDR2: SNHLY and FYNNEI. The V and J ends lost 6 bases and 7 bases respectively, with 9 bases between them. CDR3 length: 11 amino acids. CDR3 nucleotides: TGTGCCAGCAGCTATGGAGGGACCCAGTACTTC. Protein sequence: CASSYGGTQYF.

The rearrangement joins TRBV5-1 to TRBJ1-2; 8 bases line up with TRBD1. V was pared by 0 bases and J by 4 bases, with 8 bases of the junction left unmatched. CDR1 is SGHRS, CDR2 YFSETQ, per germline. CDR3 length: 16 amino acids. For the CDR3, the DNA is TGCGCCAGCAGCTTGGACGGACAGGGAGAATTCTATGGCTACACCTTC. Its translation: CASSLDGQGEFYGYTF.

V and J are TRBV25-1 and TRBJ2-2, with D perhaps TRBD1 (6 bases). V lost 10 bases to trimming and J lost 2 bases, with 11 bases between them. This CDR3 region has 13 residues. The germline V gene encodes CDR1 MGHDK and CDR2 SYGVNS. CDR3 coding DNA: TGTGCCACGACGGACAGTAACACCGGGGAGCTGTTTTTT. As protein: CATTDSNTGELFF.

The chain has TRBV29-1 and TRBJ1-3; maybe TRBD1 (5 bases). The CDR3 extends over 11 amino acids. Looked up from germline, CDR1 is SQVTM and CDR2 is ANQGSEA. Deletions cut 6 bases from V and 8 bases from J, with 11 bases between. CDR3 sequence reads: CSVGQGYTIYF. CDR3 sequence (DNA): TGCAGCGTCGGACAAGGCTACACCATATATTTT.